This T cell receptor beta chain was captured by sequencing in a study of T cell repertoires in cytomegalovirus infection. Study-level information: Through public TCR beta signatures, both CMV infection and matching HLA type were indicated.

This clonotype was found many times. Its antigen is currently unknown. One entry per CDR3 protein, called by TCRdb with MiXCR from the reads. The table shows about 190,000 distinct CDR3 sequences, with 7.5% to 10% occurring only once. The CDR3 spans 15 residues. Germline CDR1 reads SGHTA; CDR2 reads FQGNSA. V was pared by 3 bases and J by 4 bases, with 4 bases of the junction left unmatched. Study results and limitations: Based on cumulative public TCR beta family frequency, carriers of CMV plus the relevant HLA were identified. The ex vivo response showed dominance by HLA-C-restricted CMV-specific TCR beta clonotypes.

Sequenced material: PBMCs. This chain uses TRBV7-2 with TRBJ2-3; 10 bases line up with TRBD1. The TCR sequence derives from a human donor in good health (CMV status not recorded). Some clones in this sample may be carry-over from other donors' samples. Here the CDR3 reads CASSFGDRGPDTQYF. In DNA form, the CDR3 reads TGTGCCAGCAGCTTCGGGGACAGGGGCCCAGATACGCAGTATTTT.